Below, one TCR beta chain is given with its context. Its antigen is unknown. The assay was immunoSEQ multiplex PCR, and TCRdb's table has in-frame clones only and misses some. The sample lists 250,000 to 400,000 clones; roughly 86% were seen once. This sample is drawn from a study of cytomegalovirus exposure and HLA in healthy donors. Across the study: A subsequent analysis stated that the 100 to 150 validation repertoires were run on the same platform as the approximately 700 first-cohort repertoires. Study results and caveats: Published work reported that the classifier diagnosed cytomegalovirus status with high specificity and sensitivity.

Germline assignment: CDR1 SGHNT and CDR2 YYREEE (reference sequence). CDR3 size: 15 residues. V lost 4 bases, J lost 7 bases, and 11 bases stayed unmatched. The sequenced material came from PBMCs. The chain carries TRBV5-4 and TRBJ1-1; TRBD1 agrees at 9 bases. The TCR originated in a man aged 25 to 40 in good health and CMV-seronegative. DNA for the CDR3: TGTGCCAGCAGCACCCAACAGGGGGCGCTTGGTGAAGCTTTCTTT. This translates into CASSTQQGALGEAFF.